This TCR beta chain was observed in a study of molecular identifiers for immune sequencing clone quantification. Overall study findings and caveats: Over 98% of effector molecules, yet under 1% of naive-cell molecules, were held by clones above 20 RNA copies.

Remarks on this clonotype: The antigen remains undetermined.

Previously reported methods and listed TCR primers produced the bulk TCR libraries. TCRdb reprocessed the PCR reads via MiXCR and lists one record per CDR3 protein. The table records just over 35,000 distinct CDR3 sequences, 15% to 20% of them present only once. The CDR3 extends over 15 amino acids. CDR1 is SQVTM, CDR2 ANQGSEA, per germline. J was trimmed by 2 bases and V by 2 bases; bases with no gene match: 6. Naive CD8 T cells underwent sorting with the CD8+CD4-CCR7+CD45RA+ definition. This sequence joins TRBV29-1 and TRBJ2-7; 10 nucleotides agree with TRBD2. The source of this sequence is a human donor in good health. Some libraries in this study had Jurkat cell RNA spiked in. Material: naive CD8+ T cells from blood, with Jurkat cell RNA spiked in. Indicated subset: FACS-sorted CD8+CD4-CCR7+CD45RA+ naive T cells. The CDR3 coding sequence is TGCAGCGTTGAACAAACTAGCGGGGTTACCTACGAGCAGTACTTC. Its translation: CSVEQTSGVTYEQYF.